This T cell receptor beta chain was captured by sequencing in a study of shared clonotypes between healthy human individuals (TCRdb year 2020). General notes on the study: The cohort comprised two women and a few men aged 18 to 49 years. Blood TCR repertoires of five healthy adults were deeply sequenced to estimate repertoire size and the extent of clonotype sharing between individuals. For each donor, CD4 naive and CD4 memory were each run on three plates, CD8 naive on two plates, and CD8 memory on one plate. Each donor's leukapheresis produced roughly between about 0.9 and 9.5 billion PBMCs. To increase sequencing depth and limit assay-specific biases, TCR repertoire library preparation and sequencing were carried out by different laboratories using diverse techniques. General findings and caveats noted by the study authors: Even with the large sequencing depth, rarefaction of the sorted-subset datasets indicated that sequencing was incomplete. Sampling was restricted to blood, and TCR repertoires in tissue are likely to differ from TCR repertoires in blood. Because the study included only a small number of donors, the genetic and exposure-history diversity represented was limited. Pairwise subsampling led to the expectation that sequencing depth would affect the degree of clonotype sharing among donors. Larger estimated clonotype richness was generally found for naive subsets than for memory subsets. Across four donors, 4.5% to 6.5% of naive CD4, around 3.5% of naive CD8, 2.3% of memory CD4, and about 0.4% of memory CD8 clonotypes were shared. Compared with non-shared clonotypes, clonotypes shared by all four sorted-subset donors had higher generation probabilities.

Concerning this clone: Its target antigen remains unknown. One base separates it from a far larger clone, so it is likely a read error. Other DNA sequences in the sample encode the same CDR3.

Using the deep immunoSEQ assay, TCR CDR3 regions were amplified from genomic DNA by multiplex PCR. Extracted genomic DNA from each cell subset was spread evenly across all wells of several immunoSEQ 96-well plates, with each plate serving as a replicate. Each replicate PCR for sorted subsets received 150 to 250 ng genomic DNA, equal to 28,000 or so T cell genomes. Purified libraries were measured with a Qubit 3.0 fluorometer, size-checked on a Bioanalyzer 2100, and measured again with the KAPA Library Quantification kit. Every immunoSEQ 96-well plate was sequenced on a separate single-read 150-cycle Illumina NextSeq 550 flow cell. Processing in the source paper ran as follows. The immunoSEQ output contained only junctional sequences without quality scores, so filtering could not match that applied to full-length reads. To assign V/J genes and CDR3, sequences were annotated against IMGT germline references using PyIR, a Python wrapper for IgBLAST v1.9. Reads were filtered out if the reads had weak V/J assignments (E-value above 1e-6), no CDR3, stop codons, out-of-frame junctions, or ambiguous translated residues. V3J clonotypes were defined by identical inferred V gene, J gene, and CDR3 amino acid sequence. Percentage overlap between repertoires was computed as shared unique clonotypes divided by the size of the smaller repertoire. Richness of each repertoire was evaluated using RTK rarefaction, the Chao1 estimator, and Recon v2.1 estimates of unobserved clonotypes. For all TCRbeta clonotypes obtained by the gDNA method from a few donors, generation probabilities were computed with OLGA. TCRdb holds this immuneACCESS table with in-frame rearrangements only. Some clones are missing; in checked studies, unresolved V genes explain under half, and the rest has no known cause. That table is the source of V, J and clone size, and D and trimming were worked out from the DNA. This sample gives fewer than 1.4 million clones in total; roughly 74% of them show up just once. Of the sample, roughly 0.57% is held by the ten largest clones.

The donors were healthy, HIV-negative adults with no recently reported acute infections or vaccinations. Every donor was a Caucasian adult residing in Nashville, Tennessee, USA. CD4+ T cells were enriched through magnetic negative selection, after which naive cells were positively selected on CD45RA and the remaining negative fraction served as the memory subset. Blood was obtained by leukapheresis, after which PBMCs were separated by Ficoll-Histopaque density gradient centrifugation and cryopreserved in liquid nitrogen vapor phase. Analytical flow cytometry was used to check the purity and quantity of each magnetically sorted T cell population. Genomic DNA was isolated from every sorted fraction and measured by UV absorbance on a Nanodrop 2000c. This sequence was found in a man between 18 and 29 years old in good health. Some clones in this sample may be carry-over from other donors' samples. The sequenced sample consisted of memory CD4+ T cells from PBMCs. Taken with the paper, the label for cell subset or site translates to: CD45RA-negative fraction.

CDR3 sequence: CASSLTGDTEAFF. DNA sequence: TGTGCCAGCAGCTTAACAGGGGACACTGAGGCTTTCTTT. The chain was built from TRBV7-9 and TRBJ1-1, with 7 middle bases fitting TRBD1. The germline V gene (reference sequence) gives CDR1 as SEHNR and CDR2 as FQNEAQ. Counted from cysteine to phenylalanine, this CDR3 has 13 amino acids. Kept here is only the CDR3 DNA, which spans 39 bases and is read in frame from base 1.